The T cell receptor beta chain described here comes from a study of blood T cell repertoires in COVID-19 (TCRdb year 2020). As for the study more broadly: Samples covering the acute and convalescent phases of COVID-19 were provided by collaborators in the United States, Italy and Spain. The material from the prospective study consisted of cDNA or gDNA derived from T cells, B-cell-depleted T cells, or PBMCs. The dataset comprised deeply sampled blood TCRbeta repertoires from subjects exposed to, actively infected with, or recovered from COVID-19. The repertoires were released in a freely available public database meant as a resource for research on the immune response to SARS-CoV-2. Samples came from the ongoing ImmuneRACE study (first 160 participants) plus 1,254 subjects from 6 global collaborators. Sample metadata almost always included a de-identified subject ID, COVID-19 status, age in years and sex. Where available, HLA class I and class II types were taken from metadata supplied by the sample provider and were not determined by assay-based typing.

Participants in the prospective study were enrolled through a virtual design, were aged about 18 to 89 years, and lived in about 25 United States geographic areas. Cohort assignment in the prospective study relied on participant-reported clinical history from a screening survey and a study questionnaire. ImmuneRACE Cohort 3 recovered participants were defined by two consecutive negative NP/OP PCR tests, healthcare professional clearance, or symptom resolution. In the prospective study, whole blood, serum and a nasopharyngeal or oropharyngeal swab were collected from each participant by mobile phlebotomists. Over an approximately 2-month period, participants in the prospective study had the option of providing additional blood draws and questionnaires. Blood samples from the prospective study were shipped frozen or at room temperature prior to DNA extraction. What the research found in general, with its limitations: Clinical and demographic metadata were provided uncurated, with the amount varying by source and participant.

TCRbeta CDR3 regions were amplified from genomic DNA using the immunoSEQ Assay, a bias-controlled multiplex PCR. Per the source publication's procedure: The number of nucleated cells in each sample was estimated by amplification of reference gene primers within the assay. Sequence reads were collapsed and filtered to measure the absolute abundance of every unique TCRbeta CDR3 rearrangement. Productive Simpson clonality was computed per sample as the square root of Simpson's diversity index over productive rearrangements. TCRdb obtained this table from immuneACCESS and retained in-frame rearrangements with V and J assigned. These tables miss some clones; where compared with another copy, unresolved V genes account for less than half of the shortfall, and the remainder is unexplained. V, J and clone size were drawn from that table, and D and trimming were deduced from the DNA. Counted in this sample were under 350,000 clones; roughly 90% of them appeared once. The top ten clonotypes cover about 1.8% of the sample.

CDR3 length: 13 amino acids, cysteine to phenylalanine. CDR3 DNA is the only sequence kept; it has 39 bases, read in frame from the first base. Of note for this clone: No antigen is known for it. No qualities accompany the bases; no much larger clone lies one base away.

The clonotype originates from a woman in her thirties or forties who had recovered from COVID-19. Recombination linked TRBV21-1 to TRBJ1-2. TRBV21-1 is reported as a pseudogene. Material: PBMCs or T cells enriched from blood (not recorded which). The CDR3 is CASSLRRVYGYTF. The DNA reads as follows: TGTGCCAGCAGCTTGAGGAGGGTCTATGGCTACACCTTC.